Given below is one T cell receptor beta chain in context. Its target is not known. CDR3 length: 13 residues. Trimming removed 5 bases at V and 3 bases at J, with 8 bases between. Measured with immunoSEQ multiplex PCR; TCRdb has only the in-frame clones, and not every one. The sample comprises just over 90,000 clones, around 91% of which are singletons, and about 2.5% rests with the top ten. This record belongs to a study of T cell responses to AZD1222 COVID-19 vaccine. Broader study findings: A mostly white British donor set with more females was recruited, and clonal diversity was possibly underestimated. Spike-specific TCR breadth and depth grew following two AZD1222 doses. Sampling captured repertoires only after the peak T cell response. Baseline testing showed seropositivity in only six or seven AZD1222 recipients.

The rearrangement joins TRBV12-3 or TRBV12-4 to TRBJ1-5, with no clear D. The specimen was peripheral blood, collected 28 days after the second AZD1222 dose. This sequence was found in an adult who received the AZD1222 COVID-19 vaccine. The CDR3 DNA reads TGTGCCAGCAGTATGAACATCAATCAGCCCCAGCATTTT. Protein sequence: CASSMNINQPQHF.